The 19 T cell receptor beta chains below all came from one sample that was sequenced in a study of blood T cell repertoires in COVID-19 (dated by TCRdb to about 2020). Receptors were amplified or captured by the immunoSEQ multiplex PCR assay. TCRdb carries this immuneACCESS record with in-frame sequences only. Its versions omit some clonotypes, under half of them owing to an unresolved V gene in the studies checked, with the rest unexplained. Present in this sample are some 330,000 clones, roughly four fifths of which were seen just once. The ten largest account for roughly 5.1% of the sample. Source material: PBMCs or T cells enriched from blood (not recorded which). These TCRs come from a woman aged 50 to 60 who had recovered from COVID-19.

V is TRBV2 and J is TRBJ1-2; D may be TRBD1 (5 bases). V lost 5 bases, J lost 4 bases, and 8 bases lay in between. Germline V lookup: CDR1 SNHLY, CDR2 FYNNEI. The CDR3 runs to 12 residues. The CDR3 here is CASSRDSYGYTF. CDR3 nucleotide sequence: TGTGCCAGCAGTCGGGACTCCTATGGCTACACCTTC. The full variable domain, rest sourced from reference TRBV2 and TRBJ1-2, is EPEVTQTPSHQVTQMGQEVILRCVPISNHLYFYWYRQILGQKVEFLVSFYNNEISEKSEIFDDQFSVERPDGSNFTLKIRSTKLEDSAMYFCASSRDSYGYTFGSGTRLTVV.

Points on this clone: The junction departs from the called germline gene at one end, perhaps through a read error. CDR3 DNA: TGTGCTAGCAGCCCAAACCCCTCGAGCACCGGGGAGCTGTTTTTT. It yields the protein CASSPNPSSTGELFF. The chain uses TRBV7-7 and TRBJ2-2; D is unclear. This CDR3 has 15 residues. Per the germline V gene, CDR1 is SSHAT and CDR2 is FNYEAQ (reference sequence).

This chain uses TRBV19 with TRBJ2-6, with D maybe TRBD1 (6 bases). Between the trimmed V and J ends, which lost 3 bases and 2 bases, there was a span of 11 bases. CDR1 and CDR2 from the germline V gene are LNHDA and SQIVND (reference sequence). The CDR3 consists of 16 residues. The CDR3 coding sequence is TGTGCCAGTAGTATCCCGAGACAGGCTGGGGCCAACGTCCTGACTTTC. Translating gives CASSIPRQAGANVLTF.

As concerns this clone: Other DNA sequences in the same sample also yield this CDR3. The chain is built from TRBV9 and TRBJ1-1; D call uncertain. Germline V lookup: CDR1 SGDLS, CDR2 YYNGEE. V lost 0 bases, J lost 1 base, and 7 bases lay in between. The CDR3 runs 14 residues. This CDR3 is CASSVEPENTEAFF. In DNA, the CDR3 is TGTGCCAGCAGCGTAGAACCAGAGAACACTGAAGCTTTCTTT.

The rearrangement links TRBV5-1 to TRBJ2-7; 10 bases match TRBD1. This CDR3 is 16 amino acids long. Germline V CDR1 and CDR2: SGHRS, YFSETQ. The trim removed 0 bases at V and 3 bases at J, leaving 6 bases unmatched. The CDR3 DNA follows: TGCGCCAGCAGCTTGGGGCAGACAGGGGGCTTCTACGAGCAGTACTTC. Its protein product is CASSLGQTGGFYEQYF.

The rearrangement joins TRBV6-2 or TRBV6-3 to TRBJ1-5; TRBD1 is a possible D gene (5 bases). Deletions cut 4 bases from V and 0 bases from J, with 10 bases between. The CDR3 runs 15 residues. Germline CDR1 MNHEY, CDR2 SVGEGT. The CDR3 DNA follows: TGTGCCAGCAGTTCCTGGGGCGTTAGCAATCAGCCCCAGCATTTT. Translated, it gives CASSSWGVSNQPQHF.

The chain links TRBV5-1 to TRBJ2-7; 9 bases match TRBD2. The CDR3 covers 14 residues. V trimming: 2 bases; J trimming: 7 bases; junction bases outside the gene matches: 7. Germline CDR1 and CDR2: SGHRS and YFSETQ. CDR3: CASSFAGGPEEQYF. CDR3 DNA sequence: TGCGCCAGCAGCTTTGCGGGAGGGCCGGAGGAGCAGTACTTC.

This clone was seen just once. CDR3 DNA sequence: TGTGCCAGCAACAAAGACCAGGGGCCCTATGGCTACACCTTC. Translated, it gives CASNKDQGPYGYTF. The J gene is TRBJ1-2, the V gene TRBV7-9; weak D call: TRBD1 (6 bases). Looked up from germline, CDR1 is SEHNR and CDR2 is FQNEAQ (reference sequence). V was pared by 7 bases and J by 4 bases, with 16 bases between. CDR3 size: 14 residues.

This rearrangement joins TRBV14 to TRBJ2-5; D remains unclear. The CDR3 contains 17 residues. V lost 1 base and J lost 2, with 17 bases in between. CDR1 is SGHDN, CDR2 FVKESK, per germline. DNA for the CDR3: TGTGCCAGCAGCCAAGGGGCTTGGTCAACGTTACAAGAGACCCAGTACTTC. Translation: CASSQGAWSTLQETQYF.

The chain joins TRBV10-3 to TRBJ1-1; 7 nucleotides match TRBD1. The CDR3 totals 14 residues. Unmatched junction bases numbered 5, after V lost 7 bases and J lost 0 bases. CDR1 is ENHRY and CDR2 is SYGVKD in the germline V gene. CDR3 protein: CAINNRGVNTEAFF. The DNA of the CDR3 is TGTGCCATCAACAACAGGGGAGTGAACACTGAAGCTTTCTTT.

The chain couples TRBV7-8 to TRBJ1-3; D not certain. CDR1 SGHVS and CDR2 FQNEAQ come from the germline V gene. The CDR3 has 14 amino acids. The V and J ends lost 5 bases and 3 bases respectively, with 11 bases between them. The CDR3 DNA follows: TGTGCCAGCAGCGGGAGGGAGCTTGGAAACACCATATATTTT. Its protein is CASSGRELGNTIYF.

V gene TRBV2 combines with J gene TRBJ2-3; a possible D gene is TRBD1 (6 bases). CDR3 length: 14 residues. The V end was cut by 8 bases, the J end by 3 bases, with 15 bases between. CDR1 and CDR2 (germline): SNHLY, FYNNEI. The CDR3 loop reads CASGSLGQTDTQYF. CDR3 DNA sequence: TGTGCCAGCGGGAGCTTAGGACAGACAGATACGCAGTATTTT.

The chain is built from TRBV11-3 and TRBJ2-1, with 7 bases aligning to TRBD2. Germline V CDR1 and CDR2: SGHNT, YENEEA. V gave up 1 base and J gave up 3 bases; unmatched junction bases: 0. The CDR3 is 14 amino acids. The CDR3 nucleotides are TGTGCCAGCAGCTTAGGGGGGGGCTACAATGAGCAGTTCTTC. Translating it yields CASSLGGGYNEQFF.

The V and J genes are TRBV19 and TRBJ1-2, with 8 bases that match TRBD1. Per the germline V gene, CDR1 is LNHDA and CDR2 is SQIVND (reference sequence). J gave up 10 bases and V 5 bases, and 6 bases lay outside the gene matches. The length of the CDR3 is 12 residues. CDR3 in amino acids: CASSPRTGNYTF. The CDR3 bases are TGTGCCAGTAGTCCTCGGACAGGGAACTACACCTTC.

The rearrangement uses TRBV5-1 and TRBJ2-5, with D maybe TRBD2 (7 bases). CDR1 and CDR2 from the germline V gene are SGHRS and YFSETQ. V gave up 6 bases and J gave up 5 bases, with 20 bases separating them. CDR3 size: 15 residues. CDR3 coding DNA: TGCGCCAGCACCCTGTCGGGGGGCCAGCTGGAGACCCAGTACTTC. This translates into CASTLSGGQLETQYF.

The chain has TRBV6-2 or TRBV6-3 and TRBJ1-2; D gene uncertain. Germline V gene data show CDR1 as MNHEY and CDR2 as SVGEGT. The CDR3 covers 13 residues. Deletions cut 6 bases from V and 4 bases from J, with 12 bases between. CDR3 in amino acids: CASSPVTSYGYTF. In nucleotides, the CDR3 is TGTGCCAGCAGCCCCGTAACGAGCTATGGCTACACCTTC.

This clone was recorded only once. The chain joins TRBV4-2 to TRBJ2-7; D possibly corresponds to TRBD1 (5 bases). The germline V gene has CDR1 LGHNA and CDR2 YNFKEQ. The V end was cut by 6 bases, the J end by 5 bases, with 14 bases between. The CDR3 is 13 residues long. CDR3 sequence: CASSGRVMDEQYF. In DNA, the CDR3 is TGTGCCAGCAGTGGCAGGGTTATGGACGAGCAGTACTTC.

V usage is TRBV6-1 and J usage is TRBJ1-1; 12 nucleotides align to TRBD1. The CDR3 is made up of 14 amino acids. Germline V gives CDR1 MNHNS, CDR2 SASEGT. V lost 6 bases and J lost 4; bases outside the gene matches: 3. This chain's CDR3 is CASRGQGAFTEAFF. The CDR3 region has the DNA TGTGCCAGCAGGGGACAGGGGGCATTCACTGAAGCTTTCTTT.

This clone was found a few times. This sample includes further DNA sequences coding for the same CDR3. V and J are TRBV3-1 (or the pseudogene TRBV3-2) and TRBJ1-1; TRBD1 might be the D (6 bases). The CDR3 totals 14 residues. Between the trimmed V and J ends, which lost 0 bases and 1 base, there was a span of 6 bases. Looked up from germline, CDR1 is LGHDT and CDR2 is YNNKEL (reference sequence). Here the CDR3 reads CASSQEQGNTEAFF. Written as DNA, the CDR3 is TGTGCCAGCAGCCAAGAACAGGGGAACACTGAAGCTTTCTTT.